The rows below give T cell receptor beta chains drawn from one sample of a study of blood T cell repertoires in COVID-19. Data came from immunoSEQ multiplex PCR; TCRdb stores just in-frame clones and leaves some out. The sample yields around 140,000 clones, approximately 87% seen once. The source material was peripheral blood. Receptor source: an older man with active COVID-19. Both conserved end residues are part of each CDR3. The D gene is left open where the match is weak. A clone size is listed for some rows: how often the clone was seen (once, few, many), or a class if it is expanded.

v_gene: TRBV5-1; j_gene: TRBJ2-1; abundance: -; d_gene: TRBD2; CDR3aa: CASSLAAGGPYNEQFF; CDR3nt: TGCGCCAGCAGCTTGGCGGCGGGAGGGCCCTACAATGAGCAGTTCTTC
v_gene: TRBV3-1/TRBV3-2; j_gene: TRBJ2-7; abundance: -; d_gene: -; CDR3aa: CASSPGLPYEQYF; CDR3nt: TGTGCCAGCAGTCCGGGACTTCCCTACGAGCAGTACTTC
v_gene: TRBV28; j_gene: TRBJ2-2; abundance: few; d_gene: -; CDR3aa: CASSLTQGGELFF; CDR3nt: TGTGCCAGCAGTTTGACTCAGGGGGGGGAGCTGTTTTTT
v_gene: TRBV21-1; j_gene: TRBJ2-3; abundance: -; d_gene: -; CDR3aa: CASSKGLAVSTDTQYF; CDR3nt: TGTGCCAGCAGCAAAGGACTAGCGGTAAGCACAGATACGCAGTATTTT
v_gene: TRBV12-3/TRBV12-4; j_gene: TRBJ2-7; abundance: -; d_gene: -; CDR3aa: CASKTGFYEQYF; CDR3nt: TGTGCCAGCAAAACAGGCTTCTACGAGCAGTACTTC
v_gene: TRBV7-6; j_gene: TRBJ2-2; abundance: -; d_gene: -; CDR3aa: CASSLEADLNTGELFF; CDR3nt: TGTGCCAGCAGCTTAGAAGCGGACCTAAACACCGGGGAGCTGTTTTTT
v_gene: TRBV4-1; j_gene: TRBJ2-7; abundance: few; d_gene: TRBD2; CDR3aa: CASSSLAGGPYEQYF; CDR3nt: TGCGCCAGCAGCTCCCTAGCGGGAGGGCCCTACGAGCAGTACTTC
v_gene: TRBV4-1; j_gene: TRBJ1-5; abundance: -; d_gene: -; CDR3aa: CASSPRGGSNQPQHF; CDR3nt: TGCGCCAGCAGCCCCCGGGGGGGAAGCAATCAGCCCCAGCATTTT
v_gene: TRBV5-8; j_gene: TRBJ1-2; abundance: -; d_gene: TRBD1; CDR3aa: CASSLGQGSYGYTF; CDR3nt: TGTGCCAGCAGCTTGGGACAGGGTAGCTATGGCTACACCTTC
v_gene: TRBV2; j_gene: TRBJ2-7; abundance: few; d_gene: -; CDR3aa: CASKLGAGVNEQYF; CDR3nt: TGTGCCAGCAAGCTCGGCGCAGGGGTGAACGAGCAGTACTTC
v_gene: TRBV27; j_gene: TRBJ2-6; abundance: once; d_gene: TRBD1; CDR3aa: CASSSNPTGSSGANVLTF; CDR3nt: TGTGCCAGCAGTTCCAACCCGACAGGGAGCTCTGGGGCCAACGTCCTGACTTTC
v_gene: TRBV5-1; j_gene: TRBJ2-2; abundance: -; d_gene: -; CDR3aa: CASTYFGTVNTGELFF; CDR3nt: TGCGCCAGCACCTACTTCGGGACTGTGAACACCGGGGAGCTGTTTTTT
v_gene: TRBV29-1; j_gene: TRBJ1-4; abundance: once; d_gene: -; CDR3aa: CSADSGNEKLFF; CDR3nt: TGCAGCGCGGACAGTGGGAATGAAAAACTGTTTTTT
v_gene: TRBV7-2; j_gene: TRBJ2-7; abundance: few; d_gene: TRBD1; CDR3aa: CASRQTGGYEQYF; CDR3nt: TGTGCCAGCAGGCAAACAGGGGGGTACGAGCAGTACTTC
v_gene: TRBV25-1; j_gene: TRBJ2-2; abundance: -; d_gene: TRBD2; CDR3aa: CCRGGTGELFF; CDR3nt: TGCTGCCGGGGGGGAACCGGGGAGCTGTTTTTT
v_gene: TRBV7-3; j_gene: TRBJ2-1; abundance: -; d_gene: TRBD2; CDR3aa: CASSLTRLAGDSRNEQFF; CDR3nt: TGTGCCAGCAGCTTAACGAGACTAGCGGGAGACAGTAGGAATGAGCAGTTCTTC
v_gene: TRBV6-2/TRBV6-3; j_gene: TRBJ1-5; abundance: -; d_gene: TRBD1; CDR3aa: CASSSLRQGSSNQPQHF; CDR3nt: TGTGCCAGCAGTTCTCTCAGACAGGGCAGTAGCAATCAGCCCCAGCATTTT
v_gene: TRBV19; j_gene: TRBJ2-1; abundance: -; d_gene: -; CDR3aa: CASTRGRGLRNEQFF; CDR3nt: TGTGCCAGTACCCGAGGAAGGGGCCTGAGGAATGAGCAGTTCTTC
v_gene: TRBV27; j_gene: TRBJ2-7; abundance: -; d_gene: -; CDR3aa: CASSFEALPFYEQYF; CDR3nt: TGTGCCAGCAGTTTCGAAGCTCTCCCCTTCTACGAGCAGTACTTC
v_gene: TRBV9; j_gene: TRBJ2-7; abundance: -; d_gene: TRBD1; CDR3aa: CASSPGTGGPSQYF; CDR3nt: TGTGCCAGCAGCCCTGGGACAGGAGGCCCCTCGCAGTACTTC
v_gene: TRBV27; j_gene: TRBJ2-7; abundance: -; d_gene: -; CDR3aa: CASSPPGGYEQYF; CDR3nt: TGTGCCAGCAGTCCCCCCGGTGGCTACGAGCAGTACTTC
v_gene: TRBV7-7; j_gene: TRBJ2-5; abundance: -; d_gene: TRBD2; CDR3aa: CASSPISGRETQYF; CDR3nt: TGTGCTAGCAGCCCAATCAGCGGGAGGGAGACCCAGTACTTC
v_gene: TRBV15; j_gene: TRBJ1-1; abundance: -; d_gene: -; CDR3aa: CATSLNQGPNTEAFF; CDR3nt: TGTGCCACCAGCCTGAACCAGGGCCCGAACACTGAAGCTTTCTTT
v_gene: TRBV5-3; j_gene: TRBJ1-2; abundance: -; d_gene: -; CDR3aa: CARSPVMTGNYGYTF; CDR3nt: TGTGCCAGAAGCCCTGTGATGACGGGGAACTATGGCTACACCTTC
v_gene: TRBV2; j_gene: TRBJ2-2; abundance: -; d_gene: TRBD1; CDR3aa: CASRQGGTGELFF; CDR3nt: TGTGCCAGCAGACAGGGGGGCACCGGGGAGCTGTTTTTT
v_gene: TRBV29-1; j_gene: TRBJ1-1; abundance: -; d_gene: TRBD1; CDR3aa: CSVVSQGANEAFF; CDR3nt: TGCAGCGTTGTTTCTCAGGGGGCTAATGAAGCTTTCTTT
v_gene: TRBV3-1/TRBV3-2; j_gene: TRBJ2-1; abundance: once; d_gene: TRBD2; CDR3aa: CASSLVLAGSQFF; CDR3nt: TGTGCCAGCAGCCTGGTACTAGCGGGAAGCCAGTTCTTC
v_gene: TRBV30; j_gene: TRBJ2-1; abundance: -; d_gene: -; CDR3aa: CAWSVQGDEQFF; CDR3nt: TGTGCCTGGAGTGTACAGGGAGATGAGCAGTTCTTC
v_gene: TRBV7-3; j_gene: TRBJ2-1; abundance: -; d_gene: TRBD2; CDR3aa: CASSSQGGLRNEQFF; CDR3nt: TGTGCCAGCAGCTCGCAGGGAGGGTTGCGCAATGAGCAGTTCTTC
v_gene: TRBV27; j_gene: TRBJ2-3; abundance: -; d_gene: -; CDR3aa: CATIGVTDTQYF; CDR3nt: TGTGCCACAATAGGGGTGACAGATACGCAGTATTTT
v_gene: TRBV7-8; j_gene: TRBJ1-4; abundance: -; d_gene: -; CDR3aa: CASSLRGVPTNEKLFF; CDR3nt: TGTGCCAGCAGCTTAAGGGGCGTCCCAACTAATGAAAAACTGTTTTTT
v_gene: TRBV7-2; j_gene: TRBJ2-7; abundance: once; d_gene: -; CDR3aa: CASSLRPAGPYEQYF; CDR3nt: TGTGCCAGCAGCTTACGGCCGGCGGGCCCGTACGAGCAGTACTTC
v_gene: TRBV7-9; j_gene: TRBJ1-3; abundance: few; d_gene: -; CDR3aa: CASSLWGSQNSGNTIYF; CDR3nt: TGTGCCAGCAGCTTGTGGGGCAGTCAAAACTCTGGAAACACCATATATTTT
v_gene: TRBV7-3; j_gene: TRBJ2-5; abundance: -; d_gene: TRBD1; CDR3aa: CASSLMGTGETQYF; CDR3nt: TGTGCCAGCAGCTTAATGGGGACAGGGGAGACCCAGTACTTC
v_gene: TRBV5-1; j_gene: TRBJ2-2; abundance: -; d_gene: -; CDR3aa: CASRGVNGELFF; CDR3nt: TGCGCCAGCAGAGGGGTTAACGGGGAGCTGTTTTTT
v_gene: TRBV7-9; j_gene: TRBJ2-7; abundance: few; d_gene: TRBD2; CDR3aa: CASSLEGLHYEQYF; CDR3nt: TGTGCCAGCAGCTTAGAGGGACTACACTACGAGCAGTACTTC
v_gene: TRBV19; j_gene: TRBJ2-7; abundance: -; d_gene: TRBD2; CDR3aa: CASKGTSGGSTYEQYF; CDR3nt: TGTGCCAGTAAGGGGACTAGCGGGGGATCAACCTACGAGCAGTACTTC
v_gene: TRBV25-1; j_gene: TRBJ2-7; abundance: few; d_gene: TRBD2; CDR3aa: CASSASSGRPEFYEQYF; CDR3nt: TGTGCCAGCAGTGCCTCTAGCGGGAGGCCAGAGTTCTACGAGCAGTACTTC
v_gene: TRBV25-1; j_gene: TRBJ2-7; abundance: -; d_gene: -; CDR3aa: CASSEGVDSSYEQYF; CDR3nt: TGTGCCAGCAGTGAAGGTGTAGACAGTTCATACGAGCAGTACTTC
v_gene: TRBV29-1; j_gene: TRBJ2-7; abundance: -; d_gene: TRBD2; CDR3aa: CSVDGGALEQYF; CDR3nt: TGCAGCGTTGACGGGGGGGCCTTGGAGCAGTACTTC
v_gene: TRBV28; j_gene: TRBJ2-1; abundance: -; d_gene: -; CDR3aa: CASSLAGTYNEQFF; CDR3nt: TGTGCCAGCAGTTTAGCGGGTACGTACAATGAGCAGTTCTTC
v_gene: TRBV10-1; j_gene: TRBJ2-7; abundance: -; d_gene: TRBD1; CDR3aa: CASSDPGTGTYEQYF; CDR3nt: TGCGCCAGCAGTGACCCAGGGACAGGCACCTACGAGCAGTACTTC
v_gene: TRBV29-1; j_gene: TRBJ2-3; abundance: -; d_gene: TRBD1; CDR3aa: CRATGTGSTDTQYF; CDR3nt: TGCAGAGCCACAGGGACAGGGAGCACAGATACGCAGTATTTT
v_gene: TRBV7-9; j_gene: TRBJ1-1; abundance: few; d_gene: TRBD1; CDR3aa: CASSFGQGRTEAFF; CDR3nt: TGTGCCAGCAGCTTTGGACAGGGGAGGACTGAAGCTTTCTTT
v_gene: TRBV12-3/TRBV12-4; j_gene: TRBJ2-7; abundance: -; d_gene: -; CDR3aa: CASSLVHHYEQYF; CDR3nt: TGTGCCAGCAGTTTGGTACACCACTACGAGCAGTACTTC